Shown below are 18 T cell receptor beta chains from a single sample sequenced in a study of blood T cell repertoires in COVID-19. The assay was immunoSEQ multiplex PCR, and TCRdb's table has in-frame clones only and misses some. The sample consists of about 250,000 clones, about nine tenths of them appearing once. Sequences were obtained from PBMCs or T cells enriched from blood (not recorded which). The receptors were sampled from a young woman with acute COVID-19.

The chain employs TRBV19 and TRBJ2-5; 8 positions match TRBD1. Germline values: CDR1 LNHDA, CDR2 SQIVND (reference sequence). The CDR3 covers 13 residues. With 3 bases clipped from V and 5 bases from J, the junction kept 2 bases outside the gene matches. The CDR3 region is CASSINRGETQYF. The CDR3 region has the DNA TGTGCCAGTAGTATCAACAGGGGGGAGACCCAGTACTTC.

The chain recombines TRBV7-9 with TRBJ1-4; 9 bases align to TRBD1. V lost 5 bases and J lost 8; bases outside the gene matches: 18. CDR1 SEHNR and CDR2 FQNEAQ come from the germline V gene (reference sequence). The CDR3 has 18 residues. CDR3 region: CASSHGGQGGFGGEKLFF. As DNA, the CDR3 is TGTGCCAGCAGCCACGGGGGACAGGGAGGCTTCGGTGGGGAAAAACTGTTTTTT.

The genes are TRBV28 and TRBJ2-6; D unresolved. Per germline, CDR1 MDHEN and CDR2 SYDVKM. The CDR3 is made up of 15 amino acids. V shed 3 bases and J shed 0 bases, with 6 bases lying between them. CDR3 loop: CASSFGLSGANVLTF. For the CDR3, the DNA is TGTGCCAGCAGTTTTGGGCTCTCTGGGGCCAACGTCCTGACTTTC.

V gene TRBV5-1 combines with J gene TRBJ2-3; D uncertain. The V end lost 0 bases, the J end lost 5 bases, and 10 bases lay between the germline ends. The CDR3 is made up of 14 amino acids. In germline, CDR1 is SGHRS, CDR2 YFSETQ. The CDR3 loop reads CASSLDNFGDTQYF. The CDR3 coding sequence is TGCGCCAGCAGCTTGGATAACTTCGGAGATACGCAGTATTTT.

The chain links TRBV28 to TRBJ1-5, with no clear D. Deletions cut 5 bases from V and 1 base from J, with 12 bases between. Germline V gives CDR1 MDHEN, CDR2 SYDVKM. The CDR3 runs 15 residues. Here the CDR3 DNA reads TGTGCCAGCAGTAAACGGTCAGGAAGCAATCAGCCCCAGCATTTT. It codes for CASSKRSGSNQPQHF. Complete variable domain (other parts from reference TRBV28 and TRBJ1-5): DVKVTQSSRYLVKRTGEKVFLECVQDMDHENMFWYRQDPGLGLRLIYFSYDVKMKEKGDIPEGYSVSREKKERFSLILESASTNQTSMYLCASSKRSGSNQPQHFGDGTRLSIL.

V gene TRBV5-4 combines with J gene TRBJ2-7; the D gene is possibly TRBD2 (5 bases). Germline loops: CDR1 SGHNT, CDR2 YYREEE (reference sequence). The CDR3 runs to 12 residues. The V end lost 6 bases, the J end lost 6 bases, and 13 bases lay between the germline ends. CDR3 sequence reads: CASNRGFGEQYF. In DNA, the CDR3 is TGTGCCAGCAACAGAGGGTTCGGCGAGCAGTACTTC.

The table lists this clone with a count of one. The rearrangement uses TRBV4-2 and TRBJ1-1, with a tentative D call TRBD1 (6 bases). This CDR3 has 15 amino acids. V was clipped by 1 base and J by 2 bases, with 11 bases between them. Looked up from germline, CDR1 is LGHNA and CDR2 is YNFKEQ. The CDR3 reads CASSQGNRVNTEAFF. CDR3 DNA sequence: TGTGCCAGCAGCCAAGGAAACAGGGTTAACACTGAAGCTTTCTTT.

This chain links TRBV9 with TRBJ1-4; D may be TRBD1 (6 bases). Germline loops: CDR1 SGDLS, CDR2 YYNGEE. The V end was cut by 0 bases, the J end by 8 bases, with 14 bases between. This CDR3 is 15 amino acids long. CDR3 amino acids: CASSVGTVGTEKLFF. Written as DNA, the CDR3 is TGTGCCAGCAGCGTAGGGACCGTCGGGACAGAAAAACTGTTTTTT.

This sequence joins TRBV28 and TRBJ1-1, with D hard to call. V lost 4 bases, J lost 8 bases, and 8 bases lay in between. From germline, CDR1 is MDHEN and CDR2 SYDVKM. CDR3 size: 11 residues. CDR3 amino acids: CASSYGEEAFF. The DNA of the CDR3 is TGTGCCAGCAGTTACGGGGAGGAAGCTTTCTTT.

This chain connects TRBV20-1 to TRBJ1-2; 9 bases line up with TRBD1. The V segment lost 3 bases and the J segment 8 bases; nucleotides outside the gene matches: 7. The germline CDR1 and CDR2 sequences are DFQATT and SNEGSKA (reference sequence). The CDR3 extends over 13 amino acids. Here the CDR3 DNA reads TGCAGTGCTAGTAGGACAGGGGTAGGAGGCTACACCTTC. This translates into CSASRTGVGGYTF.

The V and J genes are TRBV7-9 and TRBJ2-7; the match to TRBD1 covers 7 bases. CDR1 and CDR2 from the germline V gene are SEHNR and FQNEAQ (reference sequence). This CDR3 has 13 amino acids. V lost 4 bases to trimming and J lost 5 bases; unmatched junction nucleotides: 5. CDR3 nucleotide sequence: TGTGCCAGCAGCTGGCGACAGGGTAACGAGCAGTACTTC. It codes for CASSWRQGNEQYF.

CDR3 bases: TGTGCCAGCAGACAGGGGCTAATTGTCAATCAGCCCCAGCATTTT. This gives the protein CASRQGLIVNQPQHF. This chain connects TRBV6-5 to TRBJ1-5, with TRBD1 identical over 7 bases. Germline CDR1 and CDR2: MNHEY and SVGAGI. The ends lost 6 bases at V and 3 bases at J; junction bases unmatched: 8. The CDR3 extends over 15 amino acids.

CDR3 residues: CASSSTGAGANVLTF. The CDR3 nucleotides are TGCGCCAGCAGCTCAACAGGGGCTGGGGCCAACGTCCTGACTTTC. The chain combines TRBV5-1 with TRBJ2-6; 7 bases align to TRBD1. CDR3 length: 15 residues. Germline lookup yields CDR1 SGHRS and CDR2 YFSETQ. V was clipped by 3 bases and J by 2 bases; unmatched bases: 2.

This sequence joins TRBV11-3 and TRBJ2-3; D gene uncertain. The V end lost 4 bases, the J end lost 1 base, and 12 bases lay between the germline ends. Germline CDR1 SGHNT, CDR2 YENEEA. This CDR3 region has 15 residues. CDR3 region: CASSWSSSGTDTQYF. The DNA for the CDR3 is TGTGCCAGCAGCTGGAGCAGTTCAGGCACAGATACGCAGTATTTT.

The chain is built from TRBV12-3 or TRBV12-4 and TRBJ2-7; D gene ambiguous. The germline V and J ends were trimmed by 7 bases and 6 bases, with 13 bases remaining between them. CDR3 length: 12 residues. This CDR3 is CASTGLPGEQYF. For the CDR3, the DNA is TGTGCCAGCACCGGCTTACCAGGCGAGCAGTACTTC.

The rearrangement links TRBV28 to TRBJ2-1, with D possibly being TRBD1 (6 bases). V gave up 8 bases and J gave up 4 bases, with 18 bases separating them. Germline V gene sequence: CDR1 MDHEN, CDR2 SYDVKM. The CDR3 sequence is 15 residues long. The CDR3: CASREQGLPYNEQFF. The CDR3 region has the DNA TGTGCCAGCCGAGAACAGGGTCTCCCTTACAATGAGCAGTTCTTC.

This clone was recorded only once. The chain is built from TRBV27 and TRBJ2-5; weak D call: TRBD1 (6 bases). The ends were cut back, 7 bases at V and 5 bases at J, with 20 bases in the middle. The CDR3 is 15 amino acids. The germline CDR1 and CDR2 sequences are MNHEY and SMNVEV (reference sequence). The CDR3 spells CASTATSGQWETQYF. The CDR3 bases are TGTGCCAGCACAGCAACCTCGGGACAATGGGAGACCCAGTACTTC.

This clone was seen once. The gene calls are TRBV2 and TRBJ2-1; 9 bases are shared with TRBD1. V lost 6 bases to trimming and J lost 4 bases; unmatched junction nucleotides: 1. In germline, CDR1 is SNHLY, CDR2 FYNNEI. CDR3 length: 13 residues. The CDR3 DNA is TGTGCCAGCAGAGGGACAGGGTACAATGAGCAGTTCTTC. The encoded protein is CASRGTGYNEQFF.